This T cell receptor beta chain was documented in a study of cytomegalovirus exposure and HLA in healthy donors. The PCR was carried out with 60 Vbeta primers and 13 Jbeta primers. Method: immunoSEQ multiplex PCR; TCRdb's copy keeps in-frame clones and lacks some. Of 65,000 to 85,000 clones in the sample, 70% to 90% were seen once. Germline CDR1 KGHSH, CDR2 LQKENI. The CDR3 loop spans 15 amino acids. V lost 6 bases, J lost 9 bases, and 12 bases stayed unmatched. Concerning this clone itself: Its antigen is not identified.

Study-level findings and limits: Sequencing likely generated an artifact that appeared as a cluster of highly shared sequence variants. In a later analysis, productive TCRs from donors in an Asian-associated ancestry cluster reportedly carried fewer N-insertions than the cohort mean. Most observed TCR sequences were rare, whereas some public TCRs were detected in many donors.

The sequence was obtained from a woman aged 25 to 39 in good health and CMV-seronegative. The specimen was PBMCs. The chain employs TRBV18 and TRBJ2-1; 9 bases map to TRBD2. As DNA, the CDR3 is TGTGCCAGCTCCTCTCAGGCGGGAGGGGGCAGTGAGCAGTTCTTC. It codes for CASSSQAGGGSEQFF. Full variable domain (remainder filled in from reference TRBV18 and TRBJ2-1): NAGVMQNPRHLVRRRGQEARLRCSPMKGHSHVYWYRQLPEEGLKFMVYLQKENIIDESGMPKERFSAEFPKEGPSILRIQQVVRGDSAAYFCASSSQAGGGSEQFFGPGTRLTVL.